The TCR beta chain under discussion was sequenced for a study of T cell repertoires in cytomegalovirus infection (dated by TCRdb to about 2019). Context from the whole study: Alongside well-studied HLA-B-restricted epitopes, the peptide stimulations were aimed at recently identified HLA-C-restricted CMV epitopes, whose presentation resists viral immunomodulation. Because public TCR beta signatures pointed to carriage of CMV infection together with the matching HLA type, the HLA type of each donor mattered for the analysis.

These reads were obtained on an Illumina HiSeq 1500. TCRdb reprocessed the public reads (quality trimming at Q25 with fastp, clone calling with MiXCR) and kept in-frame beta chains. CDR3 protein sequences are deduplicated, and each keeps its most common genes and DNA. The sample contains about 900,000 distinct CDR3 sequences, around a third of them found a single time. The ten top clones hold about 14% of the sample. Paper-wide results and their limitations: The ex vivo response was dominated by HLA-C-restricted CMV-specific TCR beta clonotypes, which also provided the single most frequent clonotype in two of eight donors. Carriers of CMV infection plus the relevant HLA type were discriminated by the cumulative frequency of public TCR beta family members in the study cohort and in an independent roughly 400-donor cohort.

As to this clonotype: Its target antigen remains unknown. One base away there is no much larger clone; base qualities are not given.

The treatment or condition label corresponds to: in vitro stimulation with specific CMV peptide epitopes to enrich CMV-specific T cells. The clonotype originates from a human donor in good health (CMV status not recorded). Some clones in this sample may be carry-over from other donors' samples. This specimen consisted of cultured CD8+ T cells from PBMCs, obtained from culture after CMV antigen stimulation.

The CDR3 protein is CAGSLAGGDTQYF. The base sequence is TGTGCCGGATCCCTAGCGGGGGGAGATACGCAGTATTTT. The rearranged chain carries TRBV2 and TRBJ2-3; 11 nucleotides in the junction match TRBD2. CDR3 length: 13 amino acids, cysteine to phenylalanine. The entry retains the CDR3 DNA only, 39 bases that are in frame from base 1. From a lookup of the germline V gene, CDR1 and CDR2 are SNHLY and FYNNEI. At the junction V is shortened by 11 bases and J by 5 bases; bases outside the gene matches: 6.